This T cell receptor (beta chain) was retrieved from a study of cytomegalovirus exposure and HLA in healthy donors (dated by TCRdb to the late 2010s). In the study overall: An earlier analysis of several hundred of the donors reported 276 Gb of sequence data and 100 million to 140 million unique TCR beta sequences from about 180 million T cells. An early release that covered fewer than 800 HLA-typed donors contained about 300 gigabases of sequencing data and roughly 84 million unique TCR sequences. Among the roughly 400 genotyped donors, approximately 76% belonged to the genetic ancestry cluster associated with self-reported Caucasian donors. The study aimed to test whether signatures of past pathogen exposure could be identified by cataloging public T cell receptors. The T cell repertoires of some 700 subjects were profiled by immunosequencing and related to cytomegalovirus serostatus. A separate validation cohort of some 130 different subjects was used in addition to the approximately 610-subject first cohort. To predict cytomegalovirus infection status, the study combined high-throughput TCR immunosequencing, statistical association of individual TCRs with disease status, and machine learning. In a later analysis, previously published TCR beta repertoires from several hundred donors were re-analyzed and high-resolution HLA genotyping was added so that TCR occurrence patterns could be studied. The later analysis used no new phenotypic data to find candidate immune exposures, relying instead on TCR beta sequences and their occurrence across donors. In an earlier analysis of 550 to 700 of the donors, high-throughput TCR beta sequencing was used to judge whether each TCR beta V gene segment behaved as functional or pseudogenic. Alongside the repertoire data, information on donor age, sex, ethnicity and CMV serostatus was compiled. A later genetic analysis took genome-wide SNP genotypes for about 65% of the 666 donors and used that subset as a discovery cohort. All discovery cohort repertoires had been generated using a single sequencing platform. HLA typing covered class I and class II loci at four-digit resolution. The number of donors typed differed by locus, with about 629-640 for A, B, C, DRB1 and DQB1, more than 500 for DQA1, approximately 580 for DPA1, and under 490 for DPB1. Roughly five DR-DQ haplotypes were handled as single units for association and clustering because linkage in the cohort was strong. Among some 410 genotyped donors of the cohort, an average of about 220,000 unique TCR beta nucleotide sequences was sequenced per donor, of which about 20% were non-productive. Broad study findings and their caveats: In a later analysis, most CMV-associated TCR beta chains were found to appear HLA-restricted, with HLA associations seemingly driven largely by CMV exposure. Linkage disequilibrium might explain the correlated functional status among segregating V segments, but an unknown experimental factor could not be ruled out. In a later genetic analysis, a missense DCLRE1C variant was associated with V-gene and J-gene trimming of TCR beta chains, and the association was replicated in an independent cohort. In vitro tests confirmed that a few of the cytomegalovirus-associated TCR beta chains recognize cytomegalovirus antigens. Most TCR sequences were seen in very few donors, while some public TCRs were found in many individuals. A later analysis found that HLA-associated TCR beta chains were more clonally expanded and had lower generation probabilities than equally common non-associated chains. The classifier was reported to diagnose cytomegalovirus status with high specificity and sensitivity in both the original cohort and the validation cohort. A group of highly shared sequence variants was considered likely to be a technical artifact of the sequencing pipeline. The earlier analysis of 587 of the donors excluded about 16 rarely observed V segments, including chromosome 9 orphons, because counts were too low. When HLA alleles, especially DR and DQ, strongly co-occurred, TCR associations were difficult to assign to individual alleles. Some IMGT-functional V segments, including TRBV6-2 and TRBV6-3, could not be distinguished by the 87-base-pair reads and were therefore excluded. The presence/absence analyses assumed that sequencing depth was roughly uniform across donors, and that assumption may not be true. Broadly in line with IMGT annotations, most TCR beta V segments showed up in productive rearrangements about 87% or about 30% of the time in an earlier analysis of several hundred of the donors. Because HLA typing was unavailable for some donors at each locus, only the typed subset was used in association tests. According to a later genetic analysis, donors in an Asian-associated ancestry cluster had fewer N-insertions in productive TCRs than the approximately 700-donor mean. A further reported finding was that TCR beta sequences accurately predicted the HLA-A and HLA-B alleles for most subjects in the first cohort. In a later analysis, several top co-occurrence clusters were reported to appear linked to parvovirus B19, influenza, CMV and Epstein-Barr virus. In a later analysis, 16,951 TCR beta sequences were associated with specific HLA alleles at a false discovery rate of 0.05. The authors suggested that the approach could potentially be extended to other disease states and immunological phenotypes. In a later analysis, the rate of TCR association differed among HLA loci, with DRB1 alleles having the most associated TCRs and HLA-C alleles having the fewest. In the study, around 160 TCR beta chains were listed as associated with cytomegalovirus. The only immune exposure information available for the cohort was CMV serostatus. Only TCR beta chains were sequenced in this cohort, and the absence of alpha or paired-chain data limited detectable features.

V is reduced by 2 bases and J by 1 base, leaving a spacing of 9 bases between them. CDR1 MNHNY and CDR2 SVGAGI are derived from the germline V gene (reference sequence). The CDR3 runs 14 amino acids, cysteine and phenylalanine included. The kept DNA is CDR3 alone, 42 bases in frame from the first base. The cohort consisted of more than 650 healthy bone marrow donors. Cohort members were all nominally healthy when sampled, although unrecorded immune exposures were likely present. The donor tested CMV seronegative and was one of the 352 seronegative cohort members. Every donor gave a peripheral blood sample, and the peripheral blood mononuclear cells from that sample were used for TCR beta sequencing. Genomic DNA extraction from the blood cell samples was performed with the Qiagen DNeasy Blood Extraction Kit. As concerns this clone: No antigen is known for it.

The receptor library was made with the immunoSEQ multiplex PCR assay. The multiplex PCR relied on a mix of 60 forward primers for TCR Vbeta segments and 13 reverse primers for TCR Jbeta segments. The CDR3 region of rearranged TCR beta genes was amplified from genomic DNA by a multiplex PCR assay. The Illumina HiSeq System was used to sequence the amplified TCR beta libraries as 87-base-pair reads. As for the original processing: A later analysis counted about 82 million unique TCR beta chains across the 666 repertoires, and 9 million to 14 million of these chains were shared by at least two donors. Raw reads were error-corrected and collapsed into unique sequences by a nearest-neighbor algorithm in which closely related sequences were merged to remove PCR and sequencing errors. V, D and J gene segments were assigned by aligning CDR3 sequences to IMGT reference sequences. For a sequence to be retained, at least a six-nucleotide match to both a V gene segment and a J gene segment was required. A rearrangement counted as productive if the CDR3 had no stop codons and remained in frame with V and J, and every other rearrangement counted as non-productive. Following IMGT convention, CDR3 was defined as the stretch from the second conserved V-encoded cysteine up to the conserved J-encoded phenylalanine. The earlier analysis of about 620 of the donors excluded sequences that lacked an unambiguous match to a single V gene segment. An earlier analysis of a few hundred of the donors classified V segments as functional when productive rearrangements were above 56.7% and as segregating when the standard deviation between donors was above 5%. A statistical classification framework was built to diagnose cytomegalovirus status from the catalog of TCR beta chain sequences. A later analysis assigned V and J genes by comparing TCR nucleotide sequences with IMGT/GENE-DB human TR gene sequences. Using the TCRdist pipeline, a later analysis assigned CDR3 sequences along with most-parsimonious VDJ recombination scenarios. A later analysis defined each TCR beta chain by its CDR3 amino acid sequence plus V-gene family, and excluded reads lacking a unique V-gene family. A later analysis removed several hundred highly shared, low-generation-probability nucleotide sequences to deal with suspected cross-contamination and a sequencing artifact. A later analysis calculated a clonal expansion index for each public chain from normalized within-repertoire ranks of inferred template counts. In a later analysis, generation probabilities were computed using a VDJ recombination model fitted to out-of-frame rearrangements, and the results were checked against IGoR. In a later analysis, TCR-TCR, TCR-HLA and TCR-CMV co-occurrence was scored with hypergeometric tests, and a repertoire-size bias correction was applied to TCR pairs. A later analysis estimated false discovery rates by permuting HLA or CMV assignments 20 times. In a later analysis, co-occurring TCRs were grouped using DBSCAN, and TCRdist sequence similarity was added for clustering within HLA-allele-positive subsets. Co-occurrence clustering excluded repertoires with fewer than 30,000 or more than 120,000 public chains, plus five with anomalous nucleotide sharing. The table comes from immuneACCESS by way of TCRdb, which keeps in-frame sequences with V and J called. Part of the clones is missing from these tables; in studies checked, under half for an unresolved V gene and the rest for unknown reasons. V, J and clone size were drawn from that table, and D and trimming were deduced from the DNA. The sample table includes 120,000 to 150,000 clones. The ten largest clones add up to under 2.5% of the sample.

The source of this sequence is a woman in her late teens or twenties in good health and CMV-seronegative. The sequence is built from TRBV6-6 and TRBJ2-7; a tentative D match to TRBD2 spans 6 bases. What was sequenced was PBMCs. The CDR3 reads CASSYVGGSYEQYF. In nucleotides, the sequence is TGTGCCAGCAGTTACGTGGGGGGTTCCTACGAGCAGTACTTC.